A selection of T cell receptor beta chains follows, all from one sample in a study of blood T cell repertoires in COVID-19. The repertoire was sequenced with immunoSEQ multiplex PCR; TCRdb's copy has only in-frame clones and lacks some. In the table there are fewer than 350,000 clones, about nine tenths of which are singletons. The sample was PBMCs or T cells enriched from blood (not recorded which). Receptors were obtained from a woman aged 40 to 49 with acute COVID-19. Each CDR3 is given with its conserved first and last residue. A D gene is named only where the DNA matches it firmly. Clone sizes are given selectively: once, few, many, or a class where the clone is expanded.

DNA	CDR3	V	J	D	size
TGTGCCATCAGTGAGTCCCCGACAGGGGATCAGCCCCAGCATTTT	CAISESPTGDQPQHF	TRBV10-3	TRBJ1-5	TRBD1	-
TGTGCCAGCAGCTTAGCGGGGGGGATGTGGGAGCAGTACTTC	CASSLAGGMWEQYF	TRBV7-8	TRBJ2-7	TRBD2	-
TGTGCCAGCAGCCGGGGGGACAAAGGGGAGACCCAGTACTTC	CASSRGDKGETQYF	TRBV5-4	TRBJ2-5	-	-
TGTGCCAGCAGACAGGGTAATGAAAAACTGTTTTTT	CASRQGNEKLFF	TRBV4-2	TRBJ1-4	-	-
TGTGCCAGCAGCTTAGGGGACAGGGGTAATGGAAACACCATATATTTT	CASSLGDRGNGNTIYF	TRBV7-6	TRBJ1-3	TRBD1	-
TGTGCCAGCAGCGAGAGGTCAGACAGGGAGACTGGAAACACCATATATTTT	CASSERSDRETGNTIYF	TRBV9	TRBJ1-3	TRBD1	-
TGTGCCAGCAGTGAAGGCCAGTCAAACATTCAGTACTTC	CASSEGQSNIQYF	TRBV25-1	TRBJ2-4	-	-
TGTGCCAGCAGCCGTTCGGGGACAGGGGGAGGCTACACCTTC	CASSRSGTGGGYTF	TRBV13	TRBJ1-2	TRBD1	-
TGTGCCAGCAGCCGAGGACAGGGGGCGGACTCACCCCTCCACTTT	CASSRGQGADSPLHF	TRBV7-9	TRBJ1-6	TRBD1	-
TGTGCCAGCAGCCAGGGAGGGGGACGTGAGCAGTTCTTC	CASSQGGGREQFF	TRBV3-1/TRBV3-2	TRBJ2-1	-	once
TGCGCCAGCAGCTTGGGTGGCATTTTCTACGAGCAGTACTTC	CASSLGGIFYEQYF	TRBV5-1	TRBJ2-7	-	-
TGTGCCACCAGTGACACCGGGACAGGGAACGACGAGCAGTACTTC	CATSDTGTGNDEQYF	TRBV24-1	TRBJ2-7	TRBD1	few
TGTGCCAGCAGCCCAAGACTAGCGGGGCCCCAAGAGACCCAGTACTTC	CASSPRLAGPQETQYF	TRBV5-5	TRBJ2-5	TRBD2	-
TGTGCCAGCAGTTCCCCTCAGGGGCACAGGAGCACAGATACGCAGTATTTT	CASSSPQGHRSTDTQYF	TRBV2	TRBJ2-3	-	-
TGTGCCAGCAGCTTAGCGGGCAGGGCTGGAAACACCATATATTTT	CASSLAGRAGNTIYF	TRBV7-2	TRBJ1-3	-	-
TGTGCCAGCCGACAGGCGACTCATAATGAAAAACTGTTTTTT	CASRQATHNEKLFF	TRBV21-1	TRBJ1-4	-	-
TGTGCCAGCAGCAACCAGGGGCCCCAGCATTTT	CASSNQGPQHF	TRBV12-3/TRBV12-4	TRBJ1-5	-	-
TGTGCCAGCAGGCTGGGGGGACCGGGGTACGAGCAGTACTTC	CASRLGGPGYEQYF	TRBV6-5	TRBJ2-7	-	-
TGTGCCACCAGTGATCCGGGGAGAGGAAACACCGGGGAGCTGTTTTTT	CATSDPGRGNTGELFF	TRBV24-1	TRBJ2-2	-	-
TGTGCCAGCAGCACGGGACAGGGGTGGGCGGGTGGCTACACCTTC	CASSTGQGWAGGYTF	TRBV7-2	TRBJ1-2	TRBD1	-
TGTGCCAGCAGTCGGACAGGGGAGGAGACCCAGTACTTC	CASSRTGEETQYF	TRBV12-3/TRBV12-4	TRBJ2-5	TRBD1	-
TGTGCCAGCTCCAGCGGGAGGGGGACCTACAATGAGCAGTTCTTC	CASSSGRGTYNEQFF	TRBV18	TRBJ2-1	TRBD2	-